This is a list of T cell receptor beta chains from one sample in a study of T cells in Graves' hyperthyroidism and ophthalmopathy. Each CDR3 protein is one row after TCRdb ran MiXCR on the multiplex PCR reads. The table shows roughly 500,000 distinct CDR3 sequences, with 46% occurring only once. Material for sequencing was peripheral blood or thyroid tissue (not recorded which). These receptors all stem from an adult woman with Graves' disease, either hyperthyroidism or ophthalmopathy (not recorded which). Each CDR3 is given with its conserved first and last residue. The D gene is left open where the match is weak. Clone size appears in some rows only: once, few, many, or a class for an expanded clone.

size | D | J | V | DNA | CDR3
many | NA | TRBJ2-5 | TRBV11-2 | TGTGCCAGCAGCTTAGAGGGAGGGGGTCCAGAGACCCAGTACTTC | CASSLEGGGPETQYF
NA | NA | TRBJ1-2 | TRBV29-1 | TGCAGCGTTGCACCGGGCCCCTACGGCTACACCTTC | CSVAPGPYGYTF
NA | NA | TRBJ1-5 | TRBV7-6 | TGTGCCTCCTCGGATGGGGGTTATAGCAATCAGCCCCAGCATTTT | CASSDGGYSNQPQHF
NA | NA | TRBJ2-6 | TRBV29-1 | TGCAGCGTTGAAGATGGAGGTGGGGCCAACGTCCTGACTTTC | CSVEDGGGANVLTF
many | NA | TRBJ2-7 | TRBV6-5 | TGTGCCAGCAGGGGACAAAGGGATTCCTACGAGCAGTACTTC | CASRGQRDSYEQYF
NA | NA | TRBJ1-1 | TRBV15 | TGTGCCACCGGACCGGCCTTAAACACTGAAGCTTTCTTT | CATGPALNTEAFF
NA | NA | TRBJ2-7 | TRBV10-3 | TGCGCCATCAGCGCCTACAATGAGCAGTACTTC | CAISAYNEQYF
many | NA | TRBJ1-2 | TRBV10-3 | TGTGCCATCAGGGCACCGAACTATGGCTACACCTTC | CAIRAPNYGYTF
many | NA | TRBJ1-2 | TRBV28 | TGTGCCAGCAGCTTTAGAACGGGGTTTAACTATGGCTACACCTTC | CASSFRTGFNYGYTF
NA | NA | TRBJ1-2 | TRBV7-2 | TGTGCCAGCAGCTTGCCTCATCGGGAGCGCAACTACGGCTACACCTTC | CASSLPHRERNYGYTF
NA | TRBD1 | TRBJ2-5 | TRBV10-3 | TGTGCCACCAGTGAGGCAAAAATAAGGACAGGGTCGCAGGAGGCCCAGTACTTC | CATSEAKIRTGSQEAQYF
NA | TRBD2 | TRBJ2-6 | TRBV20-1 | TGCAGTGCCCGAGAGGGGAGGGCTAACGTCCTGACTTTC | CSAREGRANVLTF
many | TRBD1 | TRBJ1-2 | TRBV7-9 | TGTGCCAGCAGCTGGACAGGGATGGCTGGCTACACCTTC | CASSWTGMAGYTF
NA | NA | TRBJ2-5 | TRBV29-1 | TGCAGCGTGCGGGGACTGTTCGAAACGCTAGTGGCCCAAGAGACCCAGTACTTC | CSVRGLFETLVAQETQYF
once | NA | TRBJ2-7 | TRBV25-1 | TGTGCCAGCAGTAACCGGGACGGTTACTACGAGCAGTACTTC | CASSNRDGYYEQYF
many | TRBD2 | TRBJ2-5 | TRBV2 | TGTGCCAGCAGTGTGCGGGAGGGCCTGAGGAAAGAGACCCAGTACTTC | CASSVREGLRKETQYF
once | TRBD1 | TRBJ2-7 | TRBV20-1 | TGCAGTGCTCATAGACAGGGCTACGAGCAGTACTTC | CSAHRQGYEQYF
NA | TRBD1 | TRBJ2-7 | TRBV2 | TGTGCCAGCAGGGAGGGACAGGGGGCATTCAATGAGCAGTACTTC | CASREGQGAFNEQYF
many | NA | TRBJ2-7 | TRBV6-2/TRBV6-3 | TGTGCCAGCAGTTACTCGAGAGGGTCGGTCAACGAGCAGTACTTC | CASSYSRGSVNEQYF
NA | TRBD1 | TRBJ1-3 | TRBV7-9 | TGTGCCAGCCCGACAGGGGCCGGAAACACCATATATTTT | CASPTGAGNTIYF
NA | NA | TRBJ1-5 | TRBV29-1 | TGCAGCGTGCAACAGGGTAATCAGCCCCAGCATTTT | CSVQQGNQPQHF
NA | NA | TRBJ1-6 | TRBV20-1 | TGCAGTTACCCCCAGAACTCCAGAAATTCACCCCTCCACTTT | CSYPQNSRNSPLHF
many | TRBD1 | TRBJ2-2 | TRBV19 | TGTGCCAGTAGGGCGACAGGGGTAGCCGGGGAGCTGTTTTTT | CASRATGVAGELFF
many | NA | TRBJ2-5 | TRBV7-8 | TGTGCCAGCAGCTTCAATGAAGTTCAAGAGACCCAGTACTTC | CASSFNEVQETQYF
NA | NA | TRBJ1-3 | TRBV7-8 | TGTGCCAGCACCATAGTCCGGGACTCCACCATATATTTT | CASTIVRDSTIYF
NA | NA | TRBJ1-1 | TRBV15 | TGTGCCACCAGCAGAGGGAGCACTGAAGCTTTCTTT | CATSRGSTEAFF
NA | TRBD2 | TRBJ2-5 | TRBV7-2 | TGTGCCAGCAGCCCGGGACTAGCGGGAGGAATAGAGACCCAGTACTTC | CASSPGLAGGIETQYF
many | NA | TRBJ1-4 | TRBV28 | TGTGCCAGCAGTTTCGATGCAACTAATGAAAAACTGTTTTTT | CASSFDATNEKLFF
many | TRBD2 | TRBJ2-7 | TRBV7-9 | TGTGCCAGCAGCTCCCCTCGTCGGGAGGTAAACCCCTACGAGCAGTACTTC | CASSSPRREVNPYEQYF
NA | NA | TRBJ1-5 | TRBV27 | TGTGCCAGCAGTTTAGCTCGGGACTTAATAAATCAGCCCCAGCATTTT | CASSLARDLINQPQHF
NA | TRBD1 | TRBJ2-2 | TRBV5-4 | TGTGCCAGCAGCCCGGGACAGGTCTACACGCGGGAGCTGTTTTTT | CASSPGQVYTRELFF
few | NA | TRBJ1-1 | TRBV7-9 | TGTGCCAGCAGCTTAGGCCCGCGGAACACTGAAGCTTTCTTT | CASSLGPRNTEAFF
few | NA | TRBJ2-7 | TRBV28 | TGTGCCAGCAGTTTATTTCGCGCCTCGCCTTCCTACGAGCAGTACTTC | CASSLFRASPSYEQYF
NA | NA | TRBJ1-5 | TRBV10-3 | TGTGCCATCAGTGAAATGGAACGGAGCAATCAGCCCCAGCATTTT | CAISEMERSNQPQHF
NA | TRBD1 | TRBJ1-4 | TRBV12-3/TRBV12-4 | TGTGCCAGCAGTTGGCCGGGACAGGGGAGTGCAACTAATGAAAAACTGTTTTTT | CASSWPGQGSATNEKLFF
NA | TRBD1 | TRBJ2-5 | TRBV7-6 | TGTGCCAGCAGCCTAACGGACAGGAGGGAGACCCAGTACTTC | CASSLTDRRETQYF
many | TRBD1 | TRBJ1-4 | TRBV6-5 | TGTGCCAGCAGTTACCGAGGGGGCAGGTATGAAAAACTGTTTTTT | CASSYRGGRYEKLFF
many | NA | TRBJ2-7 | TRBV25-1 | TGTGCCAGCAGTGAACATCATGAGTCCTACGAGCAGTACTTC | CASSEHHESYEQYF
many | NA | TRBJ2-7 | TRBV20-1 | TGCAGTGCTAGTTCCTCCCGCGAGCAGTACTTC | CSASSSREQYF
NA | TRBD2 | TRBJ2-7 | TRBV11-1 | TGTGCCAGCAGCCGTCTAGCGGGCGAGCAGTACTTC | CASSRLAGEQYF
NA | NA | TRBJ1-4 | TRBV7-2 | TGTGCCAGCAGCCAACGGGTTGGAAAACTGTTTTTT | CASSQRVGKLFF
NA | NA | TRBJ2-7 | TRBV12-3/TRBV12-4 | TGTGCCAGCACCCAAAGGGCGGGGAGCCGATCCTTC | CASTQRAGSRSF
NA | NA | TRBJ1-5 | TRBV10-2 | TGCGCCAGCAGCCAAGATGACGGGTTCTATCAGCCCCAGCATTTT | CASSQDDGFYQPQHF
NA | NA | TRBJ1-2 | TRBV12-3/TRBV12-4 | TGTGCCAGCAGCCCTCTCCTAGGGGGGAACTATGGCTACACCTTC | CASSPLLGGNYGYTF
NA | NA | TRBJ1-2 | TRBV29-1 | TGCAGCGTTGAAGATCCCGAATGGGTGGATGGCTACACCTTC | CSVEDPEWVDGYTF
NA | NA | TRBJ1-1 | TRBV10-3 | TGTGCCACCCAGGCGGGGGGCGAGAACACTGAAGCTTTCTTT | CATQAGGENTEAFF
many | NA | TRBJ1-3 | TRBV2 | TGTGCCAGAGGGACGGCCACTGGAAACACCATATATTTT | CARGTATGNTIYF